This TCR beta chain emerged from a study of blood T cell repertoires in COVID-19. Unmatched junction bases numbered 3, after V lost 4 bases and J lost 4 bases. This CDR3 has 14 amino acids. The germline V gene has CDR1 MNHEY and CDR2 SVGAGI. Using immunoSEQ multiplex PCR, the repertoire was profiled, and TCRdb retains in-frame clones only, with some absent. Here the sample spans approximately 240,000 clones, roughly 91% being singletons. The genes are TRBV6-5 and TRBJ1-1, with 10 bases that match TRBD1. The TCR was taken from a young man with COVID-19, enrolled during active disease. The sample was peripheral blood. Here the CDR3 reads CASSWDRGSTEAFF. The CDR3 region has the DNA TGTGCCAGCAGTTGGGACAGGGGTTCCACTGAAGCTTTCTTT.